This T cell receptor beta chain is drawn from a study of T cells in Graves' hyperthyroidism and ophthalmopathy. Germline assignment: CDR1 SGHRS and CDR2 YFSETQ. V was pared by 5 bases and J by 0 bases, with 14 bases between. This CDR3 contains 15 residues. Among ophthalmopathy patients, the Clinical Activity Score reached at least 3, the NOSPECS grade reached at least 4, and duration remained under 3 months. This sample holds PBMCs from around 9.9 ml fresh peripheral blood. Authors of the study amplified TCR beta CDR3 regions from RNA transcripts. Initially, a first-round RT-PCR of the TCR CDR3 employed the HTBI primer set. Via MiXCR, TCRdb re-called the multiplex PCR reads, giving one row per CDR3 protein. The sample consists of about 410,000 distinct CDR3 sequences, roughly 15% of them appearing once.

The TCR comes from a woman younger than 45 with Graves' ophthalmopathy. The sequenced material came from blood. V and J are TRBV5-1 and TRBJ1-2; D unresolved. The CDR3 DNA sequence: TGCGCCAGCAGAATTTCTCAGGTATCTAACTATGGCTACACCTTC. Residues: CASRISQVSNYGYTF.